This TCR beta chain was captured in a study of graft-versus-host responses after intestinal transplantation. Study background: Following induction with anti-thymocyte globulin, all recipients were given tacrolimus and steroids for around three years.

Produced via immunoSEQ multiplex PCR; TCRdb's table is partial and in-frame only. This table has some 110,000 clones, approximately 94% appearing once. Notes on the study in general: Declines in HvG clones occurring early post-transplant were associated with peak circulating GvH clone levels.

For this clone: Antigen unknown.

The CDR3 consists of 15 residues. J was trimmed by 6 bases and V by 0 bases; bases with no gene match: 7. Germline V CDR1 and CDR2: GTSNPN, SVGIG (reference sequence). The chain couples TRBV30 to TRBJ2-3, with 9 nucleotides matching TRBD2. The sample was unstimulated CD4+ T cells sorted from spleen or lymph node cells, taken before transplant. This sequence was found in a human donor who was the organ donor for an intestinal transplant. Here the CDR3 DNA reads TGTGCCTGGAGTGTACGGCTAGCGGGAAGGGATACGCAGTATTTT. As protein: CAWSVRLAGRDTQYF.